This T cell receptor beta chain was documented in a study of blood T cell repertoires in COVID-19. Study context: Researchers got acute and convalescent COVID-19 samples from the United States, Italy and Spain. Sample material is recorded as cDNA or gDNA derived from T cells, B-cell-depleted T cells, or PBMCs.

Germline values: CDR1 LGHNA, CDR2 YSLEER. This CDR3 is built from 15 residues. V gave up 0 bases and J gave up 2 bases, with 8 bases separating them. This table comes from immunoSEQ multiplex PCR, and its TCRdb copy is limited to in-frame clones, with some not included. The data show approximately 240,000 clones, about nine tenths seen once. Participant age was about 18 to 89 years, and participants resided in fewer than 30 US areas. Clinical histories supplied by participants themselves formed the basis of cohort assignment. Sequencing used PBMCs or T cells enriched from blood (not recorded which). This TCR came from a woman aged 25-40 years with acute COVID-19. The rearrangement uses TRBV4-3 and TRBJ2-1; D remains unclear. DNA for the CDR3: TGCGCCAGCAGCCAAGATCTCCCCGCCTACAATGAGCAGTTCTTC. Its protein is CASSQDLPAYNEQFF.